The 2 T cell receptor beta chains below were found in one sample sequenced in a study of blood T cell repertoires in COVID-19. Repertoires were generated with immunoSEQ multiplex PCR, while TCRdb's copy carries only in-frame clones and drops some. The sample has roughly 200,000 clones, roughly 83% seen once. The sequenced sample consisted of peripheral blood. All receptors derive from a woman aged 40 to 50 with COVID-19, enrolled during active disease.

This chain links TRBV14 with TRBJ2-1; 9 bases align to TRBD1. This CDR3 is 15 amino acids long. V lost 4 bases, J lost 8 bases, and 9 bases stayed unmatched. CDR1 and CDR2 from the germline V gene are SGHDN and FVKESK. In DNA form, the CDR3 reads TGTGCCAGCAGCCTCGGACAGGGGCTGGTAGATGAGCAGTTCTTC. This encodes CASSLGQGLVDEQFF. Together with reference TRBV14 and TRBJ2-1, the CDR3 gives the full variable domain: EAGVTQFPSHSVIEKGQTVTLRCDPISGHDNLYWYRRVMGKEIKFLLHFVKESKQDESGMPNNRFLAERTGGTYSTLKVQPAELEDSGVYFCASSLGQGLVDEQFFGPGTRLTVL.

The chain recombines TRBV11-3 with TRBJ1-1; 8 bases fit TRBD1. Trimming cost V 5 bases and J 1 base; bases outside gene matches: 3. Germline CDR1 reads SGHNT; CDR2 reads YENEEA. The CDR3 is made up of 14 amino acids. DNA of the CDR3: TGTGCCAGCAGCCCTGGGACAGGGAACACTGAAGCTTTCTTT. Amino acid sequence: CASSPGTGNTEAFF.